This T cell receptor (beta chain) was recorded in a study of Ad26.COV2.S vaccination and SARS-CoV-2 variants. Study-wide findings and caveats: Possibly, TCR breadth and depth analyses underestimated total T cell responses.

A word on this clone: The antigen is not known.

The ends were cut back, 10 bases at V and 5 bases at J, with 15 bases in the middle. Germline CDR1 is MNHEY and CDR2 is SVGAGI. The CDR3 loop spans 13 amino acids. TCRdb's table, derived via immunoSEQ multiplex PCR, lists solely in-frame clones and lacks some. The sample has roughly 100,000 clones, around three quarters seen once. V is TRBV6-5 and J is TRBJ1-5; the D is unclear. The clonotype originates from a human donor who had recovered from COVID-19. Source: peripheral blood, taken after recovery from COVID-19. Here the CDR3 DNA reads TGTGCCACTGGGCCCCATGAGGATCAGCCCCAGCATTTT. This gives the protein CATGPHEDQPQHF.